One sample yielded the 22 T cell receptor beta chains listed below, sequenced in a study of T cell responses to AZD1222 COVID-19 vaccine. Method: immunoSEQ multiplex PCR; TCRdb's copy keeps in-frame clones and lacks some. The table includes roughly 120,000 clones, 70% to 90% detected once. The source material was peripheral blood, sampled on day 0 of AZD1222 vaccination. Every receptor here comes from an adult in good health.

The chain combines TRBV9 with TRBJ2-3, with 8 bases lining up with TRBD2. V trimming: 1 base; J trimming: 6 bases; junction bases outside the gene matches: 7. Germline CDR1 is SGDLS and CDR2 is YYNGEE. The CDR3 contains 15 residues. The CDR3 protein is CASSVKAGEWDTQYF. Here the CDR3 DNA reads TGTGCCAGCAGCGTAAAAGCGGGGGAATGGGATACGCAGTATTTT.

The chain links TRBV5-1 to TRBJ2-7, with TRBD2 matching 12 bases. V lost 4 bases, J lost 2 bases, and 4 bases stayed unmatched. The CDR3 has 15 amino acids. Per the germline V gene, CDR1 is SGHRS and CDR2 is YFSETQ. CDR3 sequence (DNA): TGCGCCAGCAGCGAAACTAGCGGGGGGACCTACGAGCAGTACTTC. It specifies CASSETSGGTYEQYF.

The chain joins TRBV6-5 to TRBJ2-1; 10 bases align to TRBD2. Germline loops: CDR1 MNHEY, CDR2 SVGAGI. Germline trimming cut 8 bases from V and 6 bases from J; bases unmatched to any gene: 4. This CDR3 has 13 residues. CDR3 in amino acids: CASPSGGPNEQFF. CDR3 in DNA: TGTGCCAGCCCTAGCGGGGGCCCCAATGAGCAGTTCTTC.

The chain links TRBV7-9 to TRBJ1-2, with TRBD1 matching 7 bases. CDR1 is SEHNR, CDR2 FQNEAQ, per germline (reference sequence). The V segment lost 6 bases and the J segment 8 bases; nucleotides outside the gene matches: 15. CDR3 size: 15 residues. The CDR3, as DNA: TGTGCCAGCAGTCCATTGGCGGGACAGTCCCTAGGCTACACCTTC. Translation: CASSPLAGQSLGYTF. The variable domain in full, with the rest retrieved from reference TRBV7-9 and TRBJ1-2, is DTGVSQNPRHKITKRGQNVTFRCDPISEHNRLYWYRQTLGQGPEFLTYFQNEAQLEKSRLLSDRFSAERPKGSFSTLEIQRTEQGDSAMYLCASSPLAGQSLGYTFGSGTRLTVV.

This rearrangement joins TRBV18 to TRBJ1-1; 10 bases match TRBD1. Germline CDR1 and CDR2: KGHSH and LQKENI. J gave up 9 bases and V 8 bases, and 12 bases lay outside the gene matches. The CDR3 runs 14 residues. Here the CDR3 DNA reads TGTGCCAGCGCGACGGAAGGGACAGGGGATAAAGCTTTCTTT. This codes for CASATEGTGDKAFF. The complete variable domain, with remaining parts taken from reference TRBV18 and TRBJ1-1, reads NAGVMQNPRHLVRRRGQEARLRCSPMKGHSHVYWYRQLPEEGLKFMVYLQKENIIDESGMPKERFSAEFPKEGPSILRIQQVVRGDSAAYFCASATEGTGDKAFFGQGTRLTVV.

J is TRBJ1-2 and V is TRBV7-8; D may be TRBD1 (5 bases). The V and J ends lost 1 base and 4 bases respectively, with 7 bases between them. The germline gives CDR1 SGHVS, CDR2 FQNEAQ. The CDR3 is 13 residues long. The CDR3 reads CASSLGQIYGYTF. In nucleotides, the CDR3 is TGTGCCAGCAGCTTAGGACAGATCTATGGCTACACCTTC.

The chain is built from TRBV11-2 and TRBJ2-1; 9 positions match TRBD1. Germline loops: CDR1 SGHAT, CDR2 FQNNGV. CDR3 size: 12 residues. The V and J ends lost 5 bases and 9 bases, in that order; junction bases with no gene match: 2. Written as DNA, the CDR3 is TGTGCCAGCAGCCGGACAGGGGTTGAGCAGTTCTTC. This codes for CASSRTGVEQFF.

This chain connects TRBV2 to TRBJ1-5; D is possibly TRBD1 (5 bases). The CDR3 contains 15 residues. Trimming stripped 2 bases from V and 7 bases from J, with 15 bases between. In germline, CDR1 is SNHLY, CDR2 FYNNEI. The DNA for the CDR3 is TGTGCCAGCAGTGAATTTGGGCAGGGAAACCAGCCCCAGCATTTT. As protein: CASSEFGQGNQPQHF.

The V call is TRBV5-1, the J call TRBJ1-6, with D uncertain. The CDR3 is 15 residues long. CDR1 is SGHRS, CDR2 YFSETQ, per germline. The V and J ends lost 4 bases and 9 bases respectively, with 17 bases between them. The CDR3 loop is CASSMLSPIFSPLHF. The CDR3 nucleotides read TGCGCCAGCAGCATGTTGAGTCCGATTTTTTCACCCCTCCACTTT.

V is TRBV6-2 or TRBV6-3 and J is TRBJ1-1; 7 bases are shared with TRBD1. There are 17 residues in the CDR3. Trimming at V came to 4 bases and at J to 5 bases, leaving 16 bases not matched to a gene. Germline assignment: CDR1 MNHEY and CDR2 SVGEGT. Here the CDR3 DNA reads TGTGCCAGCAGTTCGGCAACCTACCGAGGGGGCCGGACTGAAGCTTTCTTT. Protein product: CASSSATYRGGRTEAFF.

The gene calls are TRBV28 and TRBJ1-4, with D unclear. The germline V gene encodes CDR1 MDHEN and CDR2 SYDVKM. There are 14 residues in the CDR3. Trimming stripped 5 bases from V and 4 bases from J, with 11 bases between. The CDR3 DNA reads TGTGCCAGCAGTCCCGCGGACGGTAATGAAAAACTGTTTTTT. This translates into CASSPADGNEKLFF.

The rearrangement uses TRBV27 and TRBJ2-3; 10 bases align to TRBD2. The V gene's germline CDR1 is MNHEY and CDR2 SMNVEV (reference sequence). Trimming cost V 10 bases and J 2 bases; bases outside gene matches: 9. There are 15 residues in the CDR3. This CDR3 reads CATLRLAGVTDTQYF. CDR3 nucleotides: TGTGCCACCCTCCGCCTAGCGGGGGTCACAGATACGCAGTATTTT.

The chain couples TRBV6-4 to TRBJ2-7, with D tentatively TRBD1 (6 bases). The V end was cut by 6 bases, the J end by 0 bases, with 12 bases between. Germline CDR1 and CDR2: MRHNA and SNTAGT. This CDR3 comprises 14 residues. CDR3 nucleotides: TGTGCCAGCAGCCCGGACAGCAGCTCCTACGAGCAGTACTTC. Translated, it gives CASSPDSSSYEQYF.

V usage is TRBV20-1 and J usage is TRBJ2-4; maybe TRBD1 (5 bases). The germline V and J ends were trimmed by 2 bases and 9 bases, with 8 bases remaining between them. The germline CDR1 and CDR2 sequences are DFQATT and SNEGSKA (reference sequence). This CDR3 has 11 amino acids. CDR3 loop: CSARQGGIQYF. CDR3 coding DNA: TGCAGTGCTAGACAGGGCGGCATTCAGTACTTC.

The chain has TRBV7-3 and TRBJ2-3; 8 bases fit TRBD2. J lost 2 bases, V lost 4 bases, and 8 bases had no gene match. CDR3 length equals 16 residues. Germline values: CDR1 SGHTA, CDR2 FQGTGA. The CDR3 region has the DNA TGTGCCAGCAGCTCCGACCAGCGGGGGACCACAGATACGCAGTATTTT. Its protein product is CASSSDQRGTTDTQYF.

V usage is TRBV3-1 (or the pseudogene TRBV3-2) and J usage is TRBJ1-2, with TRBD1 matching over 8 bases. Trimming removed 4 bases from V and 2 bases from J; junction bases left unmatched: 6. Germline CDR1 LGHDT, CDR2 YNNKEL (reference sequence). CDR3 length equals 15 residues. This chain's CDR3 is CASSRRRTGNYGYTF. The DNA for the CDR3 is TGTGCCAGCAGCCGAAGAAGGACAGGGAACTATGGCTACACCTTC.

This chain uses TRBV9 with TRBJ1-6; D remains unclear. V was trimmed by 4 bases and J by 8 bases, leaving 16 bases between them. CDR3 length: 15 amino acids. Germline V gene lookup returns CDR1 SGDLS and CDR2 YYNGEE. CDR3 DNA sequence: TGTGCCAGCAGCAACCGACCTAGCCTAGATTCACCCCTCCACTTT. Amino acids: CASSNRPSLDSPLHF.

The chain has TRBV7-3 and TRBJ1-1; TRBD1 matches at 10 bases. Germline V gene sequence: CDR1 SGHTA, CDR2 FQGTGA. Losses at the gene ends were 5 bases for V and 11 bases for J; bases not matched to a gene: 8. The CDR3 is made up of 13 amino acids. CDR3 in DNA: TGTGCCAGCAGCCCGCGACAGGGGGCGCGGGCTTTCTTT. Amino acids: CASSPRQGARAFF.

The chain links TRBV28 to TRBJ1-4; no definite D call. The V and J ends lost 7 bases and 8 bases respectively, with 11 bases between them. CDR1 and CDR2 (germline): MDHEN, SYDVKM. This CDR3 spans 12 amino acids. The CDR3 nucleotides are TGTGCCAGCACCTATCGTGGGGAAAAACTGTTTTTT. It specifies CASTYRGEKLFF.

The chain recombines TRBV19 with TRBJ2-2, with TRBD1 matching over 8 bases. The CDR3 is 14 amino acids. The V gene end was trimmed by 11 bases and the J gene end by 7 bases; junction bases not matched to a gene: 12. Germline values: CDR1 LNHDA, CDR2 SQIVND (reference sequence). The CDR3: CASGAGGASGELFF. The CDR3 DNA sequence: TGTGCCTCAGGGGCAGGGGGCGCGAGCGGGGAGCTGTTTTTT.

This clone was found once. Written as DNA, the CDR3 is TGTGCCAGCAGCTTAGATACCCACGAGCAGTACTTC. Residues: CASSLDTHEQYF. The V call is TRBV11-2, the J call TRBJ2-7; D remains ambiguous. The CDR3 length is 12 residues. Trimming left V 0 bases short and J 5 bases short, with 5 bases between. Germline loops: CDR1 SGHAT, CDR2 FQNNGV.

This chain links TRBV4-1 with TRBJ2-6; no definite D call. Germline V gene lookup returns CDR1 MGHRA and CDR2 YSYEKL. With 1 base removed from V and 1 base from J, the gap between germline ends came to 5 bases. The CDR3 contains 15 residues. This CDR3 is CASSQVWSGANVLTF. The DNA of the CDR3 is TGCGCCAGCAGCCAAGTTTGGTCTGGGGCCAACGTCCTGACTTTC.